These 3 T cell receptor beta chains came from one sample sequenced in a study of shared clonotypes between healthy human individuals (dated by TCRdb to 2020 to 2022). Preparation of the library involved the immunoSEQ multiplex PCR assay. TCRdb limited this immuneACCESS table to in-frame rearrangements with V and J called. A share of clones is missing; checked studies link under half to unresolved V genes, and the rest is unexplained. Within this sample are about 710,000 clones, with over 60% of them counted one time only. Approximately 1.8% of the sample lies in the top ten. The sample was memory CD4+ T cells sorted from blood. Reading the label with the study, this specimen's cell subset or site is: CD45RA-negative fraction. These receptors were collected from a woman aged 25 to 39 in good health.

This chain connects TRBV7-8 to TRBJ2-6; no reliable D call. The CDR3 length is 15 residues. The V end was cut by 1 base, the J end by 3 bases, with 7 bases between. Germline-derived CDR1 and CDR2 are SGHVS and FQNEAQ. Written as DNA, the CDR3 is TGTGCCAGCAGCTTAGATGGTAATGGGGCCAACGTCCTGACTTTC. As protein: CASSLDGNGANVLTF.

In this sample, this clone turned up once. The gene calls are TRBV7-9 and TRBJ2-1; TRBD2 matches 10 bases. The ends lost 5 bases at V and 16 bases at J; junction bases unmatched: 8. CDR3 length equals 12 residues. Germline lookup yields CDR1 SEHNR and CDR2 FQNEAQ (reference sequence). The CDR3 bases are TGTGCCAGCAGCCCGGTGGGGACTAGCGCTTTCTTC. Translation gives CASSPVGTSAFF. Filled out from reference TRBV7-9 and TRBJ2-1, the complete variable domain reads DTGVSQNPRHKITKRGQNVTFRCDPISEHNRLYWYRQTLGQGPEFLTYFQNEAQLEKSRLLSDRFSAERPKGSFSTLEIQRTEQGDSAMYLCASSPVGTSAFFGPGTRLTVL.

V usage is TRBV25-1 and J usage is TRBJ2-3; D uncertain. V lost 5 bases, J lost 0 bases, and 9 bases lay in between. This CDR3 spans 14 amino acids. Germline V gives CDR1 MGHDK, CDR2 SYGVNS. The CDR3 reads CASSRTLSTDTQYF. CDR3 nucleotide sequence: TGTGCCAGCAGTAGGACCTTGAGCACAGATACGCAGTATTTT.